This TCR beta chain was sequenced in a study of cytomegalovirus exposure and HLA in healthy donors. For the study at large: Out of approximately 170 million T cells, an earlier analysis found over 90 million unique TCR beta sequences in total.

The PCR was carried out with 60 Vbeta primers and 13 Jbeta primers. Here immunoSEQ multiplex PCR was the method, and the copy in TCRdb shows in-frame clones only, minus some. The sample data list roughly 53,000 clones. CDR3 length: 15 residues. Trimming removed 4 bases at V and 0 bases at J, with 12 bases between. Per the germline V gene, CDR1 is MGHRA and CDR2 is YSYEKL. With regard to this clone: As yet, its antigen is unknown.

General study results and limits: In a later analysis, HLA-associated beta chains showed higher expansion and lower generation probabilities than comparable chains.

The TCR comes from a young man in good health and CMV-seropositive. The sample comprised PBMCs. The chain links TRBV4-1 to TRBJ1-1, with D perhaps matching TRBD1 (5 bases). CDR3 sequence (DNA): TGCGCCAGCAGCCCCCCCCGGGGGATGAACACTGAAGCTTTCTTT. This translates into CASSPPRGMNTEAFF.